The rows below give T cell receptor beta chains drawn from one sample of a study of graft-versus-host responses after intestinal transplantation. Data came from immunoSEQ multiplex PCR; TCRdb stores just in-frame clones and leaves some out. The data contain some 31,000 clones, 70% to 90% of them singletons. The sample consisted of PBMCs, taken around 62 weeks after intestinal transplantation. Receptors originate from a human patient who received an intestinal transplant, so some T cells may come from the graft donor. Each CDR3 is given without its conserved first and last residue.

J gene: TRBJ2-5; V gene: TRBV7-6; CDR3 protein: ASSHLLETQY
J gene: TRBJ2-7; V gene: TRBV27; CDR3 protein: ASSELRGTDYEQY
J gene: TRBJ2-2; V gene: TRBV5-1; CDR3 protein: ASSLRHWTGGGELF
J gene: TRBJ2-1; V gene: TRBV28; CDR3 protein: ASSYRDRQYNEQF
J gene: TRBJ1-2; V gene: TRBV19; CDR3 protein: ASSNGGQTYYGYT
J gene: TRBJ1-6; V gene: TRBV5-4; CDR3 protein: ASSLVPRRQGDSPLH
J gene: TRBJ1-1; V gene: TRBV20-1; CDR3 protein: SAMVGTEAF
J gene: TRBJ2-7; V gene: TRBV5-1; CDR3 protein: ASSQGQPYEQY
J gene: TRBJ1-2; V gene: TRBV27; CDR3 protein: ASSFSQHYGYT
J gene: TRBJ2-1; V gene: TRBV6-1; CDR3 protein: ASSELGFPYNEQF
J gene: TRBJ1-2; V gene: TRBV6-5; CDR3 protein: ASSDDRDSHGYT
J gene: TRBJ2-4; V gene: TRBV6-5; CDR3 protein: ASSYSTGKAKNIQY
J gene: TRBJ2-1; V gene: TRBV7-9; CDR3 protein: ASSLGSGATTF
J gene: TRBJ2-3; V gene: TRBV10-3; CDR3 protein: AISEGPGRVTDTQY
J gene: TRBJ2-7; V gene: TRBV6-1; CDR3 protein: ASWTGASYEQY
J gene: TRBJ2-7; V gene: TRBV5-4; CDR3 protein: ASSWGQSPYEQY
J gene: TRBJ2-5; V gene: TRBV5-1; CDR3 protein: ASSLFWGVWETQY